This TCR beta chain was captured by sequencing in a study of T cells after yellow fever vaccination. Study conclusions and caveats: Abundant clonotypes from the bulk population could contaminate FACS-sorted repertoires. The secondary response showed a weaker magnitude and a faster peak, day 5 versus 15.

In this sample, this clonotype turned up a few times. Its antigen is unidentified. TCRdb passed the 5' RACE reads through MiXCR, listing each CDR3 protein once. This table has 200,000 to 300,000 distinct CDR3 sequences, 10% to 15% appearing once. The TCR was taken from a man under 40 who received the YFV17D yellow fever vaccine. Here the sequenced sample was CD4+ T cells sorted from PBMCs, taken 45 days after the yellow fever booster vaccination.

The CDR3 DNA follows: TGTGCCAGCAGTTTAGGTATTACCTATGGCTACACCTTC. It translates to CASSLGITYGYTF. The rearrangement uses TRBV12-3 or TRBV12-4 and TRBJ1-2; D is unresolved. Trimming shortened V by 1 base and J by 4 bases, and 7 bases separated the two germline ends. The CDR3 is made up of 13 amino acids.